A selection of T cell receptor beta chains follows, all from one sample in a study of blood T cell repertoires in COVID-19. TCRdb's table, derived via immunoSEQ multiplex PCR, lists solely in-frame clones and lacks some. The sample yields 300,000 to 450,000 clones, around 90% seen once. The source material was PBMCs or T cells enriched from blood (not recorded which). The receptors come from a woman aged 18-29 years who had recovered from COVID-19. The CDR3 runs from the conserved cysteine through the conserved F or W. Fields, in order: J gene, V gene, CDR3 protein.

J: TRBJ2-3; V: TRBV18; CDR3: CASSSGQSTDTQYF
J: TRBJ1-2; V: TRBV24-1; CDR3: CATSTGVGYGYTF
J: TRBJ1-1; V: TRBV18; CDR3: CASSLGDRRLNTEAFF
J: TRBJ2-3; V: TRBV5-4; CDR3: CASSMGTSGVQRDTQYF
J: TRBJ2-3; V: TRBV11-3; CDR3: CASSLGGATDTQYF
J: TRBJ2-7; V: TRBV6-5; CDR3: CASSYPLGVGGEQYF
J: TRBJ1-4; V: TRBV7-9; CDR3: CASSLSRGGEKLFF
J: TRBJ1-5; V: TRBV11-2; CDR3: CASSASWTGTNQPQHF
J: TRBJ1-5; V: TRBV4-3; CDR3: CASSQDTTRGQPQHF
J: TRBJ2-4; V: TRBV28; CDR3: CASTQRGWGIQYF
J: TRBJ1-1; V: TRBV18; CDR3: CASSPKQGRGTEAFF
J: TRBJ2-5; V: TRBV7-9; CDR3: CASSLETSGGQETQYF
J: TRBJ1-2; V: TRBV6-1; CDR3: CASSDQRTGRPYGYTF
J: TRBJ1-4; V: TRBV6-2/TRBV6-3; CDR3: CASSWAGTGLFF
J: TRBJ1-5; V: TRBV2; CDR3: CASSRQGFNQPQHF
J: TRBJ2-5; V: TRBV5-1; CDR3: CASYIAGRETQYF
J: TRBJ1-4; V: TRBV27; CDR3: CASSLTGGEKLFF
J: TRBJ1-2; V: TRBV4-1; CDR3: CASSQVGGYTF
J: TRBJ1-1; V: TRBV18; CDR3: CASRNRGAGLNTEAFF
J: TRBJ1-2; V: TRBV7-9; CDR3: CASSSQGALYGYTF
J: TRBJ2-1; V: TRBV4-2; CDR3: CASSQPEGEQFF
J: TRBJ1-2; V: TRBV25-1; CDR3: CASSEFRGYGYTF